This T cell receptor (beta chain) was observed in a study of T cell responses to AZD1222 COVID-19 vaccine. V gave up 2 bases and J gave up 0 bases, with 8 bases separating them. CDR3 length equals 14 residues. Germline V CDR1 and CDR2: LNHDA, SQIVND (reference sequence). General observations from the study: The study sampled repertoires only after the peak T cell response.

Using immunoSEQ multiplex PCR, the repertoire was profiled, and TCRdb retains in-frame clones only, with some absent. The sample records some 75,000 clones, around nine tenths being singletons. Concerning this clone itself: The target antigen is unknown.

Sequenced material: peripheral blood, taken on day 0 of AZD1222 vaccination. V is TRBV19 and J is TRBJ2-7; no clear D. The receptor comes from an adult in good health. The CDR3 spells CASSISQFSYEQYF. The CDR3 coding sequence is TGTGCCAGTAGTATAAGCCAATTCTCCTACGAGCAGTACTTC.